The 29 T cell receptor beta chains below come from one sample, sequenced in a study of radiotherapy plus CTLA-4 blockade in lung cancer. The repertoire was sequenced with immunoSEQ multiplex PCR; TCRdb's copy has only in-frame clones and lacks some. Of approximately 85,000 clones listed, under 85% were seen once; the top ten hold just over 14%. The sample here was peripheral blood, taken from a patient treated with radiotherapy plus ipilimumab. The receptors originated from a human donor with non-small cell lung cancer that progressed on radiotherapy plus ipilimumab.

The rearrangement joins TRBV5-6 to TRBJ2-2; tentatively, D is TRBD1 or TRBD2 (6 bases each). This CDR3 is built from 16 residues. From germline, CDR1 is SGHDT and CDR2 YYEEEE. V was cut by 2 bases and J by 4 bases, with 15 bases left in between. CDR3 loop: CASSFEGGSGTGELFF. The CDR3 nucleotides read TGTGCCAGCAGCTTCGAGGGGGGTTCGGGCACCGGGGAGCTGTTTTTT.

V usage is TRBV11-2 and J usage is TRBJ2-2, with D possibly TRBD1 on 6 matching bases. Trimming took 5 bases from V and 4 from J, leaving 17 bases between them. From germline, CDR1 is SGHAT and CDR2 FQNNGV. This CDR3 region has 16 residues. Here the CDR3 DNA reads TGTGCCAGCAGCCAAGAGGGGGTAGCGTCCACCGGGGAGCTGTTTTTT. It codes for CASSQEGVASTGELFF.

This rearrangement joins TRBV7-9 to TRBJ2-3, with 8 positions matching TRBD2. This CDR3 is built from 15 residues. The V gene's germline CDR1 is SEHNR and CDR2 FQNEAQ (reference sequence). V trimming: 7 bases; J trimming: 3 bases; junction bases outside the gene matches: 9. The CDR3 DNA follows: TGTGCCAGCACGCTTATGGGCGGGGGGACAGATACGCAGTATTTT. It specifies CASTLMGGGTDTQYF.

The CDR3, as DNA: TGTGCCAGCAACTTAGCGGGGGGCCACTACAATGAGCAGTTCTTC. Amino acids: CASNLAGGHYNEQFF. V usage is TRBV6-6 and J usage is TRBJ2-1, with 10 positions matching TRBD2. Germline CDR1 is MNHNY and CDR2 is SVGAGI (reference sequence). The CDR3 length is 15 residues. The junction had 6 bases not matched to a gene; V was cut back by 7 bases and J by 3 bases.

V and J are TRBV7-2 and TRBJ2-3; TRBD1 is a possible D gene (6 bases). The CDR3 totals 12 residues. Germline CDR1 SGHTA, CDR2 FQGNSA. V was clipped by 5 bases and J by 11 bases, with 14 bases between them. CDR3 in amino acids: CASSPRARGQYF. The DNA for the CDR3 is TGTGCCAGCAGCCCTAGAGCCAGGGGGCAGTATTTT.

The V call is TRBV6-1, the J call TRBJ1-5; 7 bases are shared with TRBD1. This CDR3 region has 14 residues. V lost 10 bases to trimming and J lost 2 bases; unmatched junction nucleotides: 8. Germline V gives CDR1 MNHNS, CDR2 SASEGT. DNA of the CDR3: TGTGCCACCCACCCAGGGGGGGGCAATCAGCCCCAGCATTTT. Translation gives CATHPGGGNQPQHF.

This chain uses TRBV7-6 with TRBJ2-2; TRBD2 agrees at 12 bases. CDR1 is SGHVS and CDR2 is FNYEAQ in the germline V gene. V was pared by 5 bases and J by 4 bases, with 8 bases of the junction left unmatched. The CDR3 runs 17 residues. DNA of the CDR3: TGTGCCAGCAGCCTACTAGCGGGGGGTTCGGGCACCGGGGAGCTGTTTTTT. Protein sequence: CASSLLAGGSGTGELFF.

This clone occurred once. V usage is TRBV6-5 and J usage is TRBJ1-2; 11 nucleotides align to TRBD1. The germline V gene encodes CDR1 MNHEY and CDR2 SVGAGI. The CDR3 is 14 residues long. J was trimmed by 4 bases and V by 5 bases; bases with no gene match: 3. The CDR3: CASSRTGGTYGYTF. DNA of the CDR3: TGTGCCAGCAGTCGGACAGGGGGCACCTATGGCTACACCTTC.

This chain connects TRBV29-1 to TRBJ1-4; D is unresolved. The CDR3 sequence is 15 residues long. The germline V and J ends were trimmed by 4 bases and 4 bases, with 16 bases remaining between them. In germline, CDR1 is SQVTM, CDR2 ANQGSEA. Written as DNA, the CDR3 is TGCAGCGTTGGAGTAGGCCAGACACTTAATGAAAAACTGTTTTTT. Translated, it gives CSVGVGQTLNEKLFF.

The genes are TRBV2 and TRBJ1-3; a possible D gene is TRBD1 (6 bases). Germline-derived CDR1 and CDR2 are SNHLY and FYNNEI. The CDR3 is 14 amino acids. Trimming took 5 bases from V and 4 from J, leaving 12 bases between them. The CDR3 loop reads CASSLGARGNTIYF. CDR3 coding DNA: TGTGCCAGCAGTTTGGGGGCAAGGGGAAACACCATATATTTT.

The chain joins TRBV5-1 to TRBJ2-3, with D perhaps matching TRBD2 (7 bases). This CDR3 has 15 residues. Trimming took off 2 bases at V and 0 bases at J, with 10 bases between the two ends. Germline-derived CDR1 and CDR2 are SGHRS and YFSETQ. The CDR3 sequence is CASSFGGASTDTQYF. The CDR3 nucleotides are TGCGCCAGCAGCTTTGGGGGGGCTAGCACAGATACGCAGTATTTT.

The sample holds a few counts of this clone. This chain uses TRBV6-6 with TRBJ2-2; D gene unclear. CDR1 and CDR2 from the germline V gene are MNHNY and SVGAGI (reference sequence). Trimming removed 6 bases at V and 6 bases at J, with 17 bases between. The CDR3 loop spans 15 amino acids. The CDR3 region has the DNA TGTGCCAGCAGCCCGTGGGCCGCTGAGGCCGGGGAGCTGTTTTTT. Protein sequence: CASSPWAAEAGELFF.

The chain employs TRBV30 and TRBJ1-2, with TRBD1 matching 11 bases. Germline assignment: CDR1 GTSNPN and CDR2 SVGIG (reference sequence). V gave up 2 bases and J gave up 8 bases; unmatched junction bases: 4. This CDR3 is built from 13 residues. The chain's CDR3 is CAWSRTGGGGYTF. The CDR3 DNA reads as TGTGCCTGGAGTCGGACAGGGGGCGGCGGCTACACCTTC.

The V gene is TRBV6-5, the J gene TRBJ1-1; perhaps TRBD1 as D (5 bases). Per the germline V gene, CDR1 is MNHEY and CDR2 is SVGAGI. V lost 4 bases, J lost 1 base, and 13 bases lay in between. The CDR3 is 15 residues long. This CDR3 is CASSSIFGGNTEAFF. The CDR3 DNA sequence: TGTGCCAGCAGTTCCATCTTTGGGGGGAACACTGAAGCTTTCTTT.

This chain uses TRBV28 with TRBJ2-3; possibly TRBD2 for D (6 bases). Trimming cost V 6 bases and J 3 bases, with 10 bases left between them. CDR1 MDHEN and CDR2 SYDVKM come from the germline V gene. The CDR3 is 13 residues long. CDR3 coding DNA: TGTGCCAGCAGACGCGGGGAAACAGATACGCAGTATTTT. Translating gives CASRRGETDTQYF.

The chain recombines TRBV27 with TRBJ2-1; tentative D call: TRBD1 (5 bases). The CDR3 length is 16 residues. Germline CDR1 MNHEY, CDR2 SMNVEV (reference sequence). Deletions cut 1 base from V and 6 bases from J, with 16 bases between. CDR3 loop: CASSLLGGMGPNEQFF. Here the CDR3 DNA reads TGTGCCAGCAGTTTATTGGGCGGAATGGGGCCCAATGAGCAGTTCTTC.

This chain uses TRBV6-1 with TRBJ2-7; D is possibly TRBD2 (5 bases). V was trimmed by 7 bases and J by 3 bases, leaving 16 bases between them. CDR1 and CDR2 (germline): MNHNS, SASEGT. The CDR3 contains 14 residues. The CDR3 reads CASKLYSGFYEQYF. CDR3 in DNA: TGTGCCAGCAAACTTTACAGCGGTTTCTACGAGCAGTACTTC.

V and J are TRBV19 and TRBJ2-3, with 8 positions matching TRBD2. The junction had 4 bases not matched to a gene; V was cut back by 9 bases and J by 2 bases. This CDR3 is 13 amino acids long. From germline, CDR1 is LNHDA and CDR2 SQIVND (reference sequence). This CDR3 is CASKREITDTQYF. In DNA, the CDR3 is TGTGCCAGCAAGCGGGAGATCACAGATACGCAGTATTTT. Complete variable domain (other parts from reference TRBV19 and TRBJ2-3): DGGITQSPKYLFRKEGQNVTLSCEQNLNHDAMYWYRQDPGQGLRLIYYSQIVNDFQKGDIAEGYSVSREKKESFPLTVTSAQKNPTAFYLCASKREITDTQYFGPGTRLTVL.

The chain is built from TRBV18 and TRBJ2-1; TRBD1 matches at 10 bases. The CDR3 is 16 amino acids. Germline trimming cut 1 base from V and 7 bases from J; bases unmatched to any gene: 7. Germline assignment: CDR1 KGHSH and CDR2 LQKENI. The CDR3 loop is CASSPQGSGQGNEQFF. The CDR3 nucleotides read TGTGCCAGCTCACCACAGGGATCGGGACAGGGGAATGAGCAGTTCTTC.

Points on this clone: Other nucleotide sequences from this sample produce the same CDR3. DNA of the CDR3: TGCGCCAGCAGCTTAGGCAGGGGGCAGAACTATGGCTACACCTTC. Its protein is CASSLGRGQNYGYTF. The chain has TRBV5-1 and TRBJ1-2; 8 nucleotides line up with TRBD1. The CDR3 has 15 residues. The germline gives CDR1 SGHRS, CDR2 YFSETQ. The V segment lost 2 bases and the J segment 2 bases; nucleotides outside the gene matches: 5.

The gene calls are TRBV13 and TRBJ1-2; TRBD1 matches at 8 bases. The length of the CDR3 is 15 residues. In germline, CDR1 is PRHDT, CDR2 FYEKMQ (reference sequence). The V and J ends lost 4 bases and 4 bases, in that order; junction bases with no gene match: 8. The CDR3 region has the DNA TGTGCCAGCAGCTATGGAACCGGGACAGGCTATGGCTACACCTTC. Encoded protein: CASSYGTGTGYGYTF.

This clone has just one count. This chain links TRBV19 with TRBJ1-2; D not resolved. This CDR3 spans 15 amino acids. V dropped 3 bases and J dropped 2 bases, with 13 bases sitting between them. CDR1 LNHDA and CDR2 SQIVND come from the germline V gene (reference sequence). This CDR3 is CASSIPRLGNYGYTF. CDR3 in DNA: TGTGCCAGTAGTATCCCGCGGCTGGGAAACTATGGCTACACCTTC.

CDR3 DNA: TGTGCCAGCAGTGTCTGGCGGGAGTCCGATACGCAGTATTTT. This gives the protein CASSVWRESDTQYF. This chain uses TRBV2 with TRBJ2-3; 7 bases match TRBD2. CDR3 length equals 14 residues. V dropped 4 bases and J dropped 6; count of bases not matched to a gene: 7. The germline V gene encodes CDR1 SNHLY and CDR2 FYNNEI.

This clone was recorded only once. In this CDR3 the conserved last residue, phenylalanine or tryptophan, is missing, so a read error is likely. The DNA is omitted, as the CDR3 cannot be located on it reliably, and the CDR3 follows TCRdb's listing. This rearrangement joins TRBV28 to TRBJ1-1; the DNA was not compared with TRBD1, the D call given in the table. The CDR3 contains 9 residues when both ends are counted. In germline, CDR1 is MDHEN, CDR2 SYDVKM. CDR3 protein: CASGPTGDM.

The J gene is TRBJ2-1, the V gene TRBV11-3; D call uncertain. V was pared by 6 bases and J by 9 bases, with 15 bases between. This CDR3 contains 13 residues. Germline values: CDR1 SGHNT, CDR2 YENEEA. This CDR3 reads CASRRARFSEQFF. The DNA for the CDR3 is TGTGCCAGCAGACGCGCTAGATTCAGTGAGCAGTTCTTC.

The genes are TRBV6-6 and TRBJ1-2; 7 positions agree with TRBD1. V was pared by 8 bases and J by 4 bases, with 13 bases of the junction left unmatched. There are 15 residues in the CDR3. Germline V gene sequence: CDR1 MNHNY, CDR2 SVGAGI (reference sequence). CDR3 amino acids: CASDDPRGGSYGYTF. Here the CDR3 DNA reads TGTGCCAGCGACGACCCCAGGGGGGGCAGCTATGGCTACACCTTC.

The chain is built from TRBV5-8 and TRBJ1-2; possibly TRBD1 for D (6 bases). This CDR3 has 15 residues. The V end lost 4 bases, the J end lost 5 bases, and 18 bases lay between the germline ends. CDR1 is SGHTS and CDR2 is YDEGEE in the germline V gene. The CDR3 bases are TGTGCCAGCAGCGGTTACAGGGAGGTAGGGTATGGCTACACCTTC. Encoded protein: CASSGYREVGYGYTF.

CDR3 in amino acids: CSGRQGAYNEQFF. The DNA for the CDR3 is TGCAGCGGGAGACAGGGGGCCTACAATGAGCAGTTCTTC. The chain is built from TRBV29-1 and TRBJ2-1; 9 bases map to TRBD1. This CDR3 spans 13 amino acids. Germline V CDR1 and CDR2: SQVTM, ANQGSEA. Unmatched junction bases numbered 3, after V lost 7 bases and J lost 2 bases.

CDR3 in DNA: TGTGCCAGCAGCTTACCCCGGACAGGGTACACTGAAGCTTTCTTT. Translation gives CASSLPRTGYTEAFF. J is TRBJ1-1 and V is TRBV7-9; 8 nucleotides agree with TRBD1. The CDR3 spans 15 residues. The V gene's germline CDR1 is SEHNR and CDR2 FQNEAQ (reference sequence). Trimming cost V 2 bases and J 3 bases; bases outside gene matches: 5.